The 27 T cell receptor beta chains in this list originate from one sample, sequenced in a study of control samples from healthy donors and cancer patients (dated by TCRdb to the early 2020s). The protocol used for the library was the immunoSEQ multiplex PCR assay. The table comes from immuneACCESS by way of TCRdb, which keeps in-frame sequences with V and J called. Part of the clones is missing from these tables; in studies checked, under half for an unresolved V gene and the rest for unknown reasons. The sample includes roughly 68,000 clones, with more than 80% observed a single time. The top ten clones comprise about a sixth of the sample. The sample comprised blood. Receptors originate from a man in his sixties in good health.

The chain has TRBV7-9 and TRBJ2-1, with 11 nucleotides matching TRBD2. J was trimmed by 5 bases and V by 5 bases; bases with no gene match: 5. The germline CDR1 and CDR2 sequences are SEHNR and FQNEAQ (reference sequence). There are 15 residues in the CDR3. This CDR3 reads CASSRTSGSNNEQFF. CDR3 coding DNA: TGTGCCAGCAGCCGGACTAGCGGGTCTAACAATGAGCAGTTCTTC.

The chain combines TRBV25-1 with TRBJ2-2, with 12 bases identical to TRBD2. Per germline, CDR1 MGHDK and CDR2 SYGVNS. V shed 2 bases and J 6 bases; nucleotides not matched to a gene: 4. The CDR3 loop spans 16 amino acids. The CDR3: CASSEGLAGWAGELFF. In nucleotides, the CDR3 is TGTGCCAGCAGTGAAGGACTAGCGGGATGGGCCGGGGAGCTGTTTTTT.

The V call is TRBV4-3, the J call TRBJ2-7; 8 nucleotides align to TRBD2. The V and J ends lost 0 bases and 1 base, in that order; junction bases with no gene match: 2. The CDR3 extends over 15 amino acids. Germline CDR1 and CDR2: LGHNA and YSLEER. The CDR3 DNA sequence: TGCGCCAGCAGCCAAGATGCTAGCGGGTCCTACGAGCAGTACTTC. It is translated as CASSQDASGSYEQYF.

V is TRBV11-3 and J is TRBJ2-6; tentatively, D is TRBD1 or TRBD2 (7 bases each). V lost 5 bases, J lost 3 bases, and 17 bases lay in between. CDR3 length: 17 residues. The germline V gene has CDR1 SGHNT and CDR2 YENEEA. The CDR3 loop is CASSPGEGAIGANVLTF. The CDR3 region has the DNA TGTGCCAGCAGCCCGGGGGAGGGGGCAATTGGGGCCAACGTCCTGACTTTC.

This clone was seen a single time. J is TRBJ2-1 and V is TRBV11-3; 10 bases map to TRBD2. The CDR3 totals 15 residues. J gave up 3 bases and V 5 bases, and 4 bases lay outside the gene matches. In germline, CDR1 is SGHNT, CDR2 YENEEA. CDR3: CASSPRTSGYNEQFF. In DNA, the CDR3 is TGTGCCAGCAGCCCCCGGACTAGCGGCTACAATGAGCAGTTCTTC.

This chain links TRBV5-1 with TRBJ2-2; weak D call: TRBD1 (5 bases). The V end lost 0 bases, the J end lost 1 base, and 10 bases lay between the germline ends. The CDR3 has 16 amino acids. Germline CDR1 and CDR2: SGHRS and YFSETQ. This CDR3 reads CASSLGPGKNTGELFF. Written as DNA, the CDR3 is TGCGCCAGCAGCTTGGGCCCAGGGAAGAACACCGGGGAGCTGTTTTTT. Using reference TRBV5-1 and TRBJ2-2 for the parts outside the CDR3, the full variable domain is KAGVTQTPRYLIKTRGQQVTLSCSPISGHRSVSWYQQTPGQGLQFLFEYFSETQRNKGNFPGRFSGRQFSNSRSEMNVSTLELGDSALYLCASSLGPGKNTGELFFGEGSRLTVL.

This clone occurred once. The rearrangement joins TRBV7-8 to TRBJ2-3, with 8 bases lining up with TRBD1. The trim removed 1 base at V and 5 bases at J, leaving 8 bases unmatched. This CDR3 contains 16 residues. CDR1 is SGHVS, CDR2 FQNEAQ, per germline. The CDR3 reads CASSLGGRGREDTQYF. The CDR3 DNA is TGTGCCAGCAGCTTAGGGGGCAGGGGGCGCGAAGATACGCAGTATTTT. The whole variable domain, filled in from reference TRBV7-8 and TRBJ2-3, reads GAGVSQSPRYKVAKRGQDVALRCDPISGHVSLFWYQQALGQGPEFLTYFQNEAQLDKSGLPSDRFFAERPEGSVSTLKIQRTQQEDSAVYLCASSLGGRGREDTQYFGPGTRLTVL.

The genes are TRBV6-1 and TRBJ1-1; D may be TRBD1 (6 bases). This CDR3 is 14 amino acids long. The ends were cut back, 2 bases at V and 1 base at J, with 8 bases in the middle. Germline CDR1 MNHNS, CDR2 SASEGT. CDR3 nucleotides: TGTGCCAGCAGTGAATGGACAGCGAACACTGAAGCTTTCTTT. Protein product: CASSEWTANTEAFF.

The genes are TRBV6-2 or TRBV6-3 and TRBJ1-1; D is ambiguous. This CDR3 has 15 residues. The V end lost 6 bases, the J end lost 0 bases, and 14 bases lay between the germline ends. CDR1 is MNHEY and CDR2 is SVGEGT in the germline V gene. The CDR3 is CASSLTAGLNTEAFF. The CDR3 DNA is TGTGCCAGCAGCCTTACCGCCGGGTTGAACACTGAAGCTTTCTTT.

The chain combines TRBV7-3 with TRBJ2-2; 10 bases are a match to TRBD2. V trimming: 2 bases; J trimming: 6 bases; junction bases outside the gene matches: 6. The CDR3 covers 16 residues. Looked up from germline, CDR1 is SGHTA and CDR2 is FQGTGA. CDR3 nucleotides: TGTGCCAGCAGCTTACGGCCTAGCGGGAGTGCCGGGGAGCTGTTTTTT. It encodes CASSLRPSGSAGELFF.

The J gene is TRBJ2-7, the V gene TRBV29-1, with D hard to call. The CDR3 sequence is 12 residues long. V gave up 1 base and J gave up 4 bases, with 8 bases separating them. From germline, CDR1 is SQVTM and CDR2 ANQGSEA. DNA of the CDR3: TGCAGCGTTGAAGCTTCGGCTTACGAGCAGTACTTC. Translated: CSVEASAYEQYF.

A single count supports this clone. Other DNA sequences within the sample encode an identical CDR3. The chain joins TRBV3-1 (or the pseudogene TRBV3-2) to TRBJ2-7, with 7 bases aligning to TRBD2. In germline, CDR1 is LGHDT, CDR2 YNNKEL (reference sequence). Losses at the gene ends were 4 bases for V and 2 bases for J; bases not matched to a gene: 5. CDR3 size: 14 residues. The CDR3 spells CASSLPGTTYEQYF. In nucleotides, the CDR3 is TGTGCCAGCAGCCTCCCCGGGACTACCTACGAGCAGTACTTC.

The chain employs TRBV7-9 and TRBJ1-3; the D gene is possibly TRBD1 (5 bases). The CDR3 covers 16 residues. Germline CDR1 reads SEHNR; CDR2 reads FQNEAQ (reference sequence). The V and J ends lost 3 bases and 2 bases respectively, with 14 bases between them. The DNA for the CDR3 is TGTGCCAGCAGCTTTGGTTTGGGGGAGGCTGGAAACACCATATATTTT. The encoded protein is CASSFGLGEAGNTIYF.

V usage is TRBV6-1 and J usage is TRBJ1-5; no clear D. CDR3 size: 16 residues. The V gene lost 2 bases and the J gene lost 7 bases, with 18 bases spanning the gap. CDR1 and CDR2 (germline): MNHNS, SASEGT. This chain's CDR3 is CASSEIPSSGGQPQHF. The CDR3 nucleotides are TGTGCCAGCAGTGAAATCCCTTCCTCGGGAGGGCAGCCCCAGCATTTT.

The genes are TRBV5-6 and TRBJ2-7; D gene unclear. CDR1 is SGHDT, CDR2 YYEEEE, per germline. This CDR3 has 12 residues. V was pared by 0 bases and J by 4 bases, with 5 bases between. Here the CDR3 DNA reads TGTGCCAGCAGCTTGGCTCAATACGAGCAGTACTTC. Translation gives CASSLAQYEQYF.

The V and J genes are TRBV7-2 and TRBJ2-7, with D hard to call. CDR3 length: 11 amino acids. V was trimmed by 4 bases and J by 6 bases, leaving 7 bases between them. From germline, CDR1 is SGHTA and CDR2 FQGNSA. Here the CDR3 reads CASSSDAEQYF. The CDR3 coding sequence is TGTGCCAGCAGCTCTGATGCCGAGCAGTACTTC.

The CDR3: CASSLGLASGRGEQYF. The CDR3 nucleotides are TGTGCCAGCAGCTTAGGACTCGCTAGCGGGAGGGGTGAGCAGTACTTC. The rearrangement links TRBV11-2 to TRBJ2-7; 12 nucleotides match TRBD2. J gave up 7 bases and V 1 base, and 8 bases lay outside the gene matches. CDR1 SGHAT and CDR2 FQNNGV come from the germline V gene. The CDR3 is made up of 16 amino acids.

The chain carries TRBV12-5 and TRBJ1-1, with 8 bases aligning to TRBD1. Germline assignment: CDR1 LGHNT and CDR2 FRNRAP. The CDR3 runs 17 residues. Losses at the gene ends were 3 bases for V and 2 bases for J; bases not matched to a gene: 11. The CDR3 spells CASGFSGQGRGNTEAFF. CDR3 DNA: TGTGCTAGTGGTTTCTCAGGACAGGGCAGGGGTAACACTGAAGCTTTCTTT.

The chain has TRBV4-2 and TRBJ2-2, with 8 bases aligning to TRBD1. CDR1 is LGHNA and CDR2 is YNFKEQ in the germline V gene. The CDR3 spans 14 residues. V lost 6 bases and J lost 5; bases outside the gene matches: 5. In DNA, the CDR3 is TGTGCCAGCAGGGACAGGGAAAGGACCGGGGAGCTGTTTTTT. Translated, it gives CASRDRERTGELFF.

The chain recombines TRBV6-6 with TRBJ2-7, with 7 bases aligning to TRBD1. Germline V lookup: CDR1 MNHNY, CDR2 SVGAGI (reference sequence). The CDR3 runs 13 residues. V lost 5 bases and J lost 3; bases outside the gene matches: 4. This CDR3 is CASSQAGGYEQYF. The CDR3 DNA sequence: TGTGCCAGCAGTCAAGCAGGGGGCTACGAGCAGTACTTC.

The chain employs TRBV18 and TRBJ2-5, with D perhaps assigned TRBD1 or TRBD2 (5 bases each). This CDR3 contains 18 residues. The germline V and J ends were trimmed by 3 bases and 5 bases, with 25 bases remaining between them. Germline V gene data show CDR1 as KGHSH and CDR2 as LQKENI. CDR3 amino acids: CASSPRAPQGTGVETQYF. The CDR3 DNA reads as TGTGCCAGCTCACCGAGAGCCCCCCAAGGGACGGGCGTTGAGACCCAGTACTTC.

V usage is TRBV25-1 and J usage is TRBJ2-7, with a weak D call TRBD1 (6 bases). This CDR3 region has 14 residues. Looked up from germline, CDR1 is MGHDK and CDR2 is SYGVNS. V dropped 2 bases and J dropped 2 bases, with 10 bases sitting between them. The CDR3 region has the DNA TGTGCCAGCAGTGAAGAGACAGGCGCCTACGAGCAGTACTTC. The encoded protein is CASSEETGAYEQYF.

The chain links TRBV30 to TRBJ2-1; D may match TRBD1 or TRBD2 (6 bases each). Germline lookup yields CDR1 GTSNPN and CDR2 SVGIG (reference sequence). The CDR3 covers 14 residues. V gave up 0 bases and J gave up 15 bases, with 21 bases separating them. The CDR3 nucleotides read TGTGCCTGGAGTGTAGGGGGGAGGCCGAGCAATGGGTTCTTC. It is translated as CAWSVGGRPSNGFF.

This chain uses TRBV24-1 with TRBJ2-7, with D possibly TRBD1 on 5 matching bases. This CDR3 is 11 amino acids long. Deletions cut 6 bases from V and 4 bases from J, with 6 bases between. CDR1 KGHDR and CDR2 SFDVKD come from the germline V gene. As DNA, the CDR3 is TGTGCCACCAGTCAGGGTTACGAGCAGTACTTC. Its translation: CATSQGYEQYF.

The chain combines TRBV4-1 with TRBJ2-3, with TRBD2 matching 13 bases. Germline V gene lookup returns CDR1 MGHRA and CDR2 YSYEKL. The length of the CDR3 is 18 residues. V shed 5 bases and J 2 bases; nucleotides not matched to a gene: 10. CDR3 bases: TGCGCCAGCAGCGAAGGGACCGGGACTAGCGGGGTCACAGATACGCAGTATTTT. Protein product: CASSEGTGTSGVTDTQYF.

The chain employs TRBV5-1 and TRBJ2-2; D not resolved. CDR1 and CDR2 from the germline V gene are SGHRS and YFSETQ. V shed 4 bases and J shed 3 bases, with 4 bases lying between them. This CDR3 is 12 amino acids long. For the CDR3, the DNA is TGCGCCAGCAGCCTCCACACCGGGGAGCTGTTTTTT. Its translation: CASSLHTGELFF.

The gene calls are TRBV5-6 and TRBJ1-1, with D possibly being TRBD1 (5 bases). V was shortened by 0 bases and J by 11 bases, with 11 bases between the two germline ends. The CDR3 covers 12 residues. Germline assignment: CDR1 SGHDT and CDR2 YYEEEE. The CDR3 nucleotides read TGTGCCAGCAGCTTGGAGGGGAGGTATGCTTTCTTT. It translates to CASSLEGRYAFF.